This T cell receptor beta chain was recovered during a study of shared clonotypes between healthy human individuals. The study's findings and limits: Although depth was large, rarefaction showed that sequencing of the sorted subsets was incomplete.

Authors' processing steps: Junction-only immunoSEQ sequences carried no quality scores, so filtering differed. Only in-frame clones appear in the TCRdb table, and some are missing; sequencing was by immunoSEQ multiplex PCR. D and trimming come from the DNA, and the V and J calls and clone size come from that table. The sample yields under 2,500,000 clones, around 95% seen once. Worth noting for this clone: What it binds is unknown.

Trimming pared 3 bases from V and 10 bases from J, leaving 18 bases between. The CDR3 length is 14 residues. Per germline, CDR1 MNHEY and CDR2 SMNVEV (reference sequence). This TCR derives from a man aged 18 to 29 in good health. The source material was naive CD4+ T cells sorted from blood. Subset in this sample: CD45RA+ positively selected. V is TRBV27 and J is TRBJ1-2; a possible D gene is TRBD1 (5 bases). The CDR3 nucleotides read TGTGCCAGCAGTTTCGGGCTCAGGGTCGGTGTCTACACCTTC. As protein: CASSFGLRVGVYTF.